Shown below are 18 T cell receptor beta chains from a single sample sequenced in a study of blood T cell repertoires in COVID-19. Produced via immunoSEQ multiplex PCR; TCRdb's table is partial and in-frame only. The table shows about 280,000 clones, with 86% occurring only once. Specimen: peripheral blood. All receptors come from a middle-aged man with active or convalescent COVID-19.

This clone was seen only a few times. The chain combines TRBV4-1 with TRBJ1-2; possible D gene TRBD1, 6 bases. The CDR3 totals 15 residues. The V and J ends lost 3 bases and 0 bases respectively, with 11 bases between them. The germline gives CDR1 MGHRA, CDR2 YSYEKL. Here the CDR3 DNA reads TGCGCCAGCAGCCAGGGGGCAGGAACTAACTATGGCTACACCTTC. Encoded protein: CASSQGAGTNYGYTF.

As regards this clone: Given the absence of the conserved phenylalanine or tryptophan at the CDR3 end, a read error is likely. The J gene is TRBJ2-7, the V gene TRBV7-2; the D gene is possibly TRBD2 (6 bases). The germline gives CDR1 SGHTA, CDR2 FQGNSA. The CDR3 runs 15 residues. V dropped 1 base and J dropped 4 bases, with 14 bases sitting between them. The CDR3 is CASSLVGWAGYEQYC. CDR3 DNA sequence: TGTGCCAGCAGCTTAGTAGGGTGGGCGGGGTACGAGCAGTACTGC.

This chain joins TRBV19 and TRBJ2-5; D might be TRBD2 (6 bases). This CDR3 is built from 14 residues. Germline V gene lookup returns CDR1 LNHDA and CDR2 SQIVND (reference sequence). V was cut by 3 bases and J by 4 bases, with 12 bases left in between. The CDR3 coding sequence is TGTGCCAGTAGTATGCTTTCGGGGGTAGAGACCCAGTACTTC. Translated, it gives CASSMLSGVETQYF. Together with reference TRBV19 and TRBJ2-5, the CDR3 gives the full variable domain: DGGITQSPKYLFRKEGQNVTLSCEQNLNHDAMYWYRQDPGQGLRLIYYSQIVNDFQKGDIAEGYSVSREKKESFPLTVTSAQKNPTAFYLCASSMLSGVETQYFGPGTRLLVL.

This rearrangement joins TRBV7-2 to TRBJ1-4; D is undetermined. The V gene lost 4 bases and the J gene lost 5 bases, with 11 bases spanning the gap. Germline-derived CDR1 and CDR2 are SGHTA and FQGNSA. CDR3 length equals 14 residues. Written as DNA, the CDR3 is TGTGCCAGCAGCTACGATGGGAGAAATGAAAAACTGTTTTTT. Amino acids: CASSYDGRNEKLFF.

V usage is TRBV21-1 and J usage is TRBJ1-1; TRBD1, the D gene given by the table, was not confirmed from the DNA. TRBV21-1 is tagged as a pseudogene. This CDR3 comprises 19 residues. CDR3: CASSKRGGQTGERITEAFF. CDR3 coding DNA: TGTGCCAGCAGCAAAAGGGGGGGTCAGACAGGGGAAAGGATCACTGAAGCTTTCTTT.

The chain employs TRBV7-9 and TRBJ2-1; a weak D match, TRBD1 (6 bases). V lost 6 bases, J lost 0 bases, and 15 bases lay in between. The CDR3 sequence is 16 residues long. Germline V gene data show CDR1 as SEHNR and CDR2 as FQNEAQ (reference sequence). Written as DNA, the CDR3 is TGTGCCAGCAGTTCGACCGGGACACCCTCCTACAATGAGCAGTTCTTC. It yields the protein CASSSTGTPSYNEQFF.

This chain's CDR3 is CASSPGQGVYNEQFF. The DNA for the CDR3 is TGTGCCAGTAGCCCTGGACAGGGGGTGTACAATGAGCAGTTCTTC. This sequence joins TRBV19 and TRBJ2-1; TRBD1 matches at 10 bases. CDR1 and CDR2 from the germline V gene are LNHDA and SQIVND (reference sequence). V shed 6 bases, J shed 4 bases, and the junction held 6 bases outside the gene matches. The CDR3 extends over 15 amino acids.

V is TRBV6-5 and J is TRBJ1-1, with TRBD1 identical over 8 bases. Trimming took 8 bases from V and 4 from J; bases not matched to a gene: 6. This CDR3 is built from 13 residues. Germline values: CDR1 MNHEY, CDR2 SVGAGI. CDR3 DNA sequence: TGTGCCAGCGGACAGGGTATAGGCACTGAAGCTTTCTTT. This sequence encodes CASGQGIGTEAFF.

This clone was seen many times. This rearrangement joins TRBV9 to TRBJ1-6; perhaps TRBD1 as D (5 bases). The germline V gene encodes CDR1 SGDLS and CDR2 YYNGEE. The CDR3 has 14 amino acids. V lost 3 bases and J lost 5, with 9 bases in between. This chain's CDR3 is CASSAQGDNSPLHF. The CDR3 region has the DNA TGTGCCAGCAGCGCGCAAGGGGATAATTCACCCCTCCACTTT.

This clone was detected only once. The J gene is TRBJ1-1, the V gene TRBV9; 11 bases are shared with TRBD1. This CDR3 comprises 18 residues. V dropped 4 bases and J dropped 0; count of bases not matched to a gene: 11. Per germline, CDR1 SGDLS and CDR2 YYNGEE. CDR3 in DNA: TGTGCCAGCAGCCCCGCTGGGGACAGGGGGTTGGTGAACACTGAAGCTTTCTTT. Translating it yields CASSPAGDRGLVNTEAFF.

This chain links TRBV7-2 with TRBJ2-3, with a tentative D call TRBD2 (5 bases). CDR1 and CDR2 (germline): SGHTA, FQGNSA. The CDR3 totals 14 residues. Trimming removed 2 bases from V and 0 bases from J, with 6 bases in between. Here the CDR3 DNA reads TGTGCCAGCAGCTTAAGCGGTAGCACAGATACGCAGTATTTT. Protein: CASSLSGSTDTQYF.

CDR3 bases: TGTGCCAGCAGTGAACAGGCAGGGGCTAGCTCCTACGAGCAGTACTTC. Encoded protein: CASSEQAGASSYEQYF. The V and J genes are TRBV6-1 and TRBJ2-7, with D perhaps TRBD1 (6 bases). The CDR3 is made up of 16 amino acids. CDR1 and CDR2 from the germline V gene are MNHNS and SASEGT. The V end was cut by 2 bases, the J end by 0 bases, with 14 bases between.

Only a few counts were recorded for this clone. The rearrangement links TRBV5-1 to TRBJ1-5; a possible D gene is TRBD1 (5 bases). The CDR3 length is 12 residues. Germline CDR1 is SGHRS and CDR2 is YFSETQ. V lost 8 bases, J lost 9 bases, and 15 bases lay in between. The CDR3 DNA reads as TGCGCCAGTTCGGACAACGAAGGGCCCCAGCATTTT. Translated: CASSDNEGPQHF.

The sample holds one count of this clone. The CDR3 DNA follows: TGTGCCAGCAGCTTCCTTCTCTCCTACGAGCAGTACTTC. This sequence encodes CASSFLLSYEQYF. The chain combines TRBV7-9 with TRBJ2-7, with D unresolved. V lost 3 bases and J lost 0, with 6 bases in between. Germline V gives CDR1 SEHNR, CDR2 FQNEAQ (reference sequence). The CDR3 is made up of 13 amino acids.

The J gene is TRBJ1-6, the V gene TRBV19; 7 bases map to TRBD1. Germline V gene lookup returns CDR1 LNHDA and CDR2 SQIVND (reference sequence). The CDR3 has 16 amino acids. Trimming took 6 bases from V and 4 from J; bases not matched to a gene: 9. The CDR3 region has the DNA TGTGCCAGTAGGATACCGGGACAGCTATATAATTCACCCCTCCACTTT. It translates to CASRIPGQLYNSPLHF. Variable domain in full (rest from reference TRBV19 and TRBJ1-6): DGGITQSPKYLFRKEGQNVTLSCEQNLNHDAMYWYRQDPGQGLRLIYYSQIVNDFQKGDIAEGYSVSREKKESFPLTVTSAQKNPTAFYLCASRIPGQLYNSPLHFGNGTRLTVT.

V usage is TRBV2 and J usage is TRBJ2-1; 10 bases line up with TRBD2. Trimming at V came to 10 bases and at J to 4 bases, leaving 7 bases not matched to a gene. The CDR3 extends over 14 amino acids. Germline V lookup: CDR1 SNHLY, CDR2 FYNNEI. The CDR3 spells CATQGLAIYNEQFF. CDR3 DNA sequence: TGTGCCACCCAGGGACTAGCGATTTACAATGAGCAGTTCTTC.

The chain employs TRBV14 and TRBJ1-2; TRBD1 aligns across 7 bases. Germline CDR1 and CDR2: SGHDN and FVKESK. Trimming took 4 bases from V and 9 from J; bases not matched to a gene: 11. The CDR3 contains 14 residues. CDR3 amino acids: CASSPISPGQRYTF. The CDR3, as DNA: TGTGCCAGCAGCCCTATATCACCGGGACAGCGCTACACCTTC.

This chain connects TRBV28 to TRBJ2-4; possible D gene TRBD2, 6 bases. V was trimmed by 2 bases and J by 8 bases, leaving 16 bases between them. Per germline, CDR1 MDHEN and CDR2 SYDVKM. This CDR3 has 15 amino acids. The CDR3 region has the DNA TGTGCCAGCAGTTTAAGGGGCGGGGTGGGGGACATTCAGTACTTC. Its protein is CASSLRGGVGDIQYF.